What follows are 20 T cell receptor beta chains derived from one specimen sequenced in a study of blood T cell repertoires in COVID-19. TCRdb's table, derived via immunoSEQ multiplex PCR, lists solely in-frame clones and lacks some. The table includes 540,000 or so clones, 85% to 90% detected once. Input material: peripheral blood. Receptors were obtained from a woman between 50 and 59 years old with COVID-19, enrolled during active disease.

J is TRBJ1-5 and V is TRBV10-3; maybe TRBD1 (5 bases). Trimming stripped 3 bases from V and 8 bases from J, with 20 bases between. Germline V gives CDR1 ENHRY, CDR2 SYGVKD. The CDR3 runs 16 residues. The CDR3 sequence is CAISESGIGASEPQHF. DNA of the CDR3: TGTGCCATCAGTGAATCTGGGATTGGGGCCTCGGAGCCCCAGCATTTT.

The CDR3 region has the DNA TGTGCCAGCAGCTTAGAATACGGGTCGGTCTGGCACAATGAGCAGTTCTTC. It translates to CASSLEYGSVWHNEQFF. The chain has TRBV7-2 and TRBJ2-1; D ambiguous. The germline V gene has CDR1 SGHTA and CDR2 FQGNSA. The CDR3 extends over 17 amino acids. V gave up 1 base and J gave up 5 bases, with 18 bases separating them. The entire variable domain, with the rest obtained from reference TRBV7-2 and TRBJ2-1, is as follows: GAGVSQSPSNKVTEKGKDVELRCDPISGHTALYWYRQSLGQGLEFLIYFQGNSAPDKSGLPSDRFSAERTGGSVSTLTIQRTQQEDSAVYLCASSLEYGSVWHNEQFFGPGTRLTVL.

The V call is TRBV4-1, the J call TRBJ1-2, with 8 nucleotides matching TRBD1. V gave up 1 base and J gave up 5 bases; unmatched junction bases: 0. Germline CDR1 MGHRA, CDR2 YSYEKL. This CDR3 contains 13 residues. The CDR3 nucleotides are TGCGCCAGCAGCCAAGGGACAGGGTATGGCTACACCTTC. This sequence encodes CASSQGTGYGYTF.

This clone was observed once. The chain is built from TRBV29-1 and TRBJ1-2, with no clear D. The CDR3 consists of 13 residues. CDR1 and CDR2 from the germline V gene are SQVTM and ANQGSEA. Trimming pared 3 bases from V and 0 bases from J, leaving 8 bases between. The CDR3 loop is CSVDNGTNYGYTF. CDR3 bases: TGCAGCGTTGATAACGGGACTAACTATGGCTACACCTTC.

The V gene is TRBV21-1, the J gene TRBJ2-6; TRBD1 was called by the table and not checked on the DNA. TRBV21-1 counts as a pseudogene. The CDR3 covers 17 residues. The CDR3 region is CASTKDRVYSGANVLTF. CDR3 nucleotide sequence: TGTGCCAGCACTAAGGACAGGGTCTACTCTGGGGCCAACGTCCTGACTTTC.

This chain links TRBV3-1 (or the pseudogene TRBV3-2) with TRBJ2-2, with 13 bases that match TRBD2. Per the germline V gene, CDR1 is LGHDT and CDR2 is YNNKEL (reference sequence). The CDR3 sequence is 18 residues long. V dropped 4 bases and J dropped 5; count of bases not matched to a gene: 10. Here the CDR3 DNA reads TGTGCCAGCAGCCCCGGACTAGCGGGGGTCCCGGGGACCGGGGAGCTGTTTTTT. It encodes CASSPGLAGVPGTGELFF.

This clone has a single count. The CDR3 bases are TGCGCCAGCAGCCCGCCGACTAGCGGGGAGATAGATACGCAGTATTTT. This codes for CASSPPTSGEIDTQYF. The J gene is TRBJ2-3, the V gene TRBV5-1; 11 bases agree with TRBD2. The CDR3 has 16 residues. Germline trimming cut 4 bases from V and 5 bases from J; bases unmatched to any gene: 9. Germline lookup yields CDR1 SGHRS and CDR2 YFSETQ.

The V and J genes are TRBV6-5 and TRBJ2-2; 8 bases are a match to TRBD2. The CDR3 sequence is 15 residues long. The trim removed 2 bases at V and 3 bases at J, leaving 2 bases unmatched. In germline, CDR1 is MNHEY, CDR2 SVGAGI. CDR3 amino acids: CASSYVGGDTGELFF. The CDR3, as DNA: TGTGCCAGCAGTTACGTCGGGGGGGACACCGGGGAGCTGTTTTTT.

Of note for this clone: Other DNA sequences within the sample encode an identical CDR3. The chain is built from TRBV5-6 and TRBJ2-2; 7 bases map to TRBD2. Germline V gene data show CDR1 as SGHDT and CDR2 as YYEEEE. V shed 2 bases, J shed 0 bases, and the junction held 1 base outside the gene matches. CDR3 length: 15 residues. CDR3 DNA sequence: TGTGCCAGCAGCTTAGGACTAGCGAACACCGGGGAGCTGTTTTTT. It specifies CASSLGLANTGELFF. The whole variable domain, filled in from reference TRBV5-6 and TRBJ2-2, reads DAGVTQSPTHLIKTRGQQVTLRCSPKSGHDTVSWYQQALGQGPQFIFQYYEEEERQRGNFPDRFSGHQFPNYSSELNVNALLLGDSALYLCASSLGLANTGELFFGEGSRLTVL.

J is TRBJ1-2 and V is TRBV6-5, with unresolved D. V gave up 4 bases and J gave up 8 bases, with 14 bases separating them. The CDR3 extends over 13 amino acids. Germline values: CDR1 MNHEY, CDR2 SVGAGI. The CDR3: CASSSSRSEGYTF. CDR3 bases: TGTGCCAGCAGTTCCTCAAGGTCGGAGGGCTACACCTTC.

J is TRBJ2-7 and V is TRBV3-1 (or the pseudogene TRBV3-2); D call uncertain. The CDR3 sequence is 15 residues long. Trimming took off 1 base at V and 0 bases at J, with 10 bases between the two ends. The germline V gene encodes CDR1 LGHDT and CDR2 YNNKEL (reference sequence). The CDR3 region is CASSQVTVASYEQYF. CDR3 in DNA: TGTGCCAGCAGCCAAGTAACGGTAGCCTCCTACGAGCAGTACTTC.

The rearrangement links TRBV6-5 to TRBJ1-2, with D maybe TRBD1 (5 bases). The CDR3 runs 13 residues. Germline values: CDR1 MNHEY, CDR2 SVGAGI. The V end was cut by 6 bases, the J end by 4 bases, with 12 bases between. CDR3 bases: TGTGCCAGCAGGGGGCCCTCTGGCTATGGCTACACCTTC. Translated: CASRGPSGYGYTF.

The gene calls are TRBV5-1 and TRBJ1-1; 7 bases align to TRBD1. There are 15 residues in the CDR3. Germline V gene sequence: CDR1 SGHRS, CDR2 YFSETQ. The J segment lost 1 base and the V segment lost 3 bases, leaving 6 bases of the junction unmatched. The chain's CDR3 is CASSWVTGSNTEAFF. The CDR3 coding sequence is TGCGCCAGCAGCTGGGTGACAGGGTCGAACACTGAAGCTTTCTTT. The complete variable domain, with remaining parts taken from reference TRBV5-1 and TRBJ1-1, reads KAGVTQTPRYLIKTRGQQVTLSCSPISGHRSVSWYQQTPGQGLQFLFEYFSETQRNKGNFPGRFSGRQFSNSRSEMNVSTLELGDSALYLCASSWVTGSNTEAFFGQGTRLTVV.

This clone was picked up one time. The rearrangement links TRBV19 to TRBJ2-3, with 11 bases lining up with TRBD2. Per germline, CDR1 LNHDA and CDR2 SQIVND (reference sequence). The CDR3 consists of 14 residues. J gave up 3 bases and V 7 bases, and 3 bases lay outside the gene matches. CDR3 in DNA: TGTGCCAGTAACCTAGCGGGGGGAACAGATACGCAGTATTTT. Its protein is CASNLAGGTDTQYF.

The CDR3 DNA reads as TGCGCCAGCAGCCAACTATCGGGGTTGGGCAATCAGCCCCAGCATTTT. Translating it yields CASSQLSGLGNQPQHF. The chain joins TRBV4-1 to TRBJ1-5; no reliable D call. Deletions cut 2 bases from V and 2 bases from J, with 13 bases between. The CDR3 contains 16 residues. Germline CDR1 is MGHRA and CDR2 is YSYEKL.

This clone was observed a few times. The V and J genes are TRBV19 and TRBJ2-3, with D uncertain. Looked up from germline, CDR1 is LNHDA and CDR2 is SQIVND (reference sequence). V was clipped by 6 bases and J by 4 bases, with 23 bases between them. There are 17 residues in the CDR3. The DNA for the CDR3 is TGTGCCAGTAGCAAAAACTTAGGTGTCCGCGCGGCAGATACGCAGTATTTT. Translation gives CASSKNLGVRAADTQYF.

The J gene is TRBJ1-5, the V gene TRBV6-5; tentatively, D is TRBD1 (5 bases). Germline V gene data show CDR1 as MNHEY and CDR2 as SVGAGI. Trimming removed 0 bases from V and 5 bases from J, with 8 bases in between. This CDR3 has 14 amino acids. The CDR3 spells CASSYSGLYQPQHF. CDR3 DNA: TGTGCCAGCAGTTACTCGGGGCTTTATCAGCCCCAGCATTTT.

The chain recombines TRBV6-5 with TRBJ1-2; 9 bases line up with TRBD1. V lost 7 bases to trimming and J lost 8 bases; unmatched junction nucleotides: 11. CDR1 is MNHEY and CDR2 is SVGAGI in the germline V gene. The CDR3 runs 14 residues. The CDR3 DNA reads TGTGCCAGCATGCCCCGGACAGGGGCCCGGGGCTACACCTTC. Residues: CASMPRTGARGYTF.

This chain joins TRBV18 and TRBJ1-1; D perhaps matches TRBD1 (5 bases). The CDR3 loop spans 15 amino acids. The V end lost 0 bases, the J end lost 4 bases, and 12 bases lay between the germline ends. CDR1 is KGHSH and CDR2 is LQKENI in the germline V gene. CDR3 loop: CASSPPKGPGTEAFF. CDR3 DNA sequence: TGTGCCAGCTCACCACCGAAGGGGCCGGGCACTGAAGCTTTCTTT.

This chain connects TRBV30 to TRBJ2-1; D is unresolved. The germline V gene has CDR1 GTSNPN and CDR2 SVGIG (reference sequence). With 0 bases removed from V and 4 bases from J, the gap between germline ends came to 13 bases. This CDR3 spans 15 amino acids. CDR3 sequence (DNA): TGTGCCTGGAGTGTACCAGCGTACCGGTACAATGAGCAGTTCTTC. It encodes CAWSVPAYRYNEQFF.